This entry concerns a single TCR beta chain. The data were obtained in a study of blood T cell repertoires in COVID-19. The germline CDR1 and CDR2 sequences are LGHDT and YNNKEL (reference sequence). The CDR3 is 19 amino acids. The V and J ends lost 1 base and 0 bases respectively, with 16 bases between them. Repertoires were generated with immunoSEQ multiplex PCR, while TCRdb's copy carries only in-frame clones and drops some. The table lists roughly 120,000 clones, 70% to 80% of them singletons. The sequence came from a woman aged 80 or older with acute or convalescent COVID-19. Source material: peripheral blood. The rearrangement links TRBV3-1 (or the pseudogene TRBV3-2) to TRBJ1-6; no firm D call. The CDR3 sequence: CASSQGLSYSGSYNSPLHF. The CDR3, as DNA: TGTGCCAGCAGCCAAGGGTTATCGTACTCGGGCTCCTATAATTCACCCCTCCACTTT.